Listed here is a single TCR beta chain. Its antigen is not identified. The data stem from a study of shared clonotypes between healthy human individuals. Study-wide findings and caveats: Lower generation probabilities were found for non-shared clonotypes than for those shared by all four donors. Sampling covered blood only; tissue repertoires likely differ. Relative to memory subsets, naive subsets generally showed larger estimated richness.

HIV-negative, healthy adults without recent acute infections or vaccinations were the donors. Assay: immunoSEQ multiplex PCR; the TCRdb copy retains only in-frame clones and omits some. The repertoire holds about 1.1 million clones, with 75% to 80% as singletons. Germline lookup yields CDR1 LGHNA and CDR2 YNFKEQ. Trimming took off 4 bases at V and 5 bases at J, with 21 bases between the two ends. The CDR3 totals 17 residues. This TCR was recovered from a man aged 18-30 years in good health. Some clones in this sample may be carry-over from other donors' samples. V gene TRBV4-2 combines with J gene TRBJ2-1, with D perhaps TRBD2 (5 bases). The sequenced sample was memory CD4+ T cells from PBMCs. As for subset: CD45RA-negative fraction. The CDR3 DNA is TGTGCCAGCAGCCTTCGGACTCTAATTGCGAGCCACAATGAGCAGTTCTTC. Protein product: CASSLRTLIASHNEQFF.